This T cell receptor (beta chain) was recorded in a study of post-analysis software for immune sequencing data. At the level of the study: Recorded disease courses covered relapsing-remitting, secondary progressive and progressive-relapsing multiple sclerosis. Some patients had no subtype annotation. Study-wide results and caveats: The normalized Chao1 diversity of multiple sclerosis patients was significantly lower than that of controls. With TRBV5-6, TRBV5-1 and TRBV20-1 included, about five TRBV segments were more frequent in patients than in controls. By F measure, samples from a shared preparation batch strongly co-clustered.

Included in the TCR beta cDNA libraries were unique molecular identifiers. cDNA molecules numbering about 490,000 came from approximately 1 to 10 million T cells. One entry per CDR3 protein results from TCRdb running MiXCR on the PCR reads. The sample contains some 690,000 distinct CDR3 sequences, roughly 27% of which appear only once. The CDR3 runs to 16 residues. After removal of 4 bases from V and 1 base from J, the junction contained 5 bases not matched to a gene. The germline CDR1 and CDR2 sequences are SGDLS and YYNGEE. This clonotype has more than one count but fewer than ten. Antigen: not known.

Sequenced input: blood. The rearrangement links TRBV9 to TRBJ2-3, with 11 bases lining up with TRBD2. This TCR derives from a girl between 5 and 17 years old with multiple sclerosis. CDR3 nucleotide sequence: TGTGCCAGCAGCTTATATAGCGGGGGGGGCACAGATACGCAGTATTTT. This sequence encodes CASSLYSGGGTDTQYF.